This T cell receptor beta chain derives from a study of blood T cell repertoires in COVID-19. Between the trimmed V and J ends, which lost 3 bases and 7 bases, there was a span of 12 bases. The CDR3 has 13 residues. Germline V gives CDR1 KGHSH, CDR2 LQKENI. Per the authors' pipeline: Counts of nucleated cells, estimated from reference gene primer amplification, were obtained. Measured with immunoSEQ multiplex PCR; TCRdb has only the in-frame clones, and not every one. The V and J calls and clone size were taken over from that table, and D and trimming were inferred from the DNA. The data show 100,000 to 140,000 clones, more than 70% seen once.

This clonotype was obtained from a human donor in a cohort sampled during active COVID-19. Sequencing was carried out using peripheral blood. The rearrangement joins TRBV18 to TRBJ1-1; D is ambiguous. Written as DNA, the CDR3 is TGTGCCAGCTCACCGTCATCAGGAATTGAAGCTTTCTTT. Translating it yields CASSPSSGIEAFF.